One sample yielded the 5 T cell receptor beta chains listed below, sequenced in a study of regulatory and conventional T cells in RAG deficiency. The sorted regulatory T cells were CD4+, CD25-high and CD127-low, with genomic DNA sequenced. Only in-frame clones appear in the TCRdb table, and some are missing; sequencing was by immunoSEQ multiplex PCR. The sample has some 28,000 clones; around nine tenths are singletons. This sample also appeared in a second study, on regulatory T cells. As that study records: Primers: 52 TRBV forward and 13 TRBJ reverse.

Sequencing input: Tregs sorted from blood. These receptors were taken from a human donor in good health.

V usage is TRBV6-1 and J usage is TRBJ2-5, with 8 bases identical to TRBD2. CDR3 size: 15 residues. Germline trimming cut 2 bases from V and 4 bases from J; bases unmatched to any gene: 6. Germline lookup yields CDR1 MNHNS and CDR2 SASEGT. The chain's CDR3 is CASSERAGVAETQYF. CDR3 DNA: TGTGCCAGCAGTGAAAGAGCGGGGGTCGCAGAGACCCAGTACTTC.

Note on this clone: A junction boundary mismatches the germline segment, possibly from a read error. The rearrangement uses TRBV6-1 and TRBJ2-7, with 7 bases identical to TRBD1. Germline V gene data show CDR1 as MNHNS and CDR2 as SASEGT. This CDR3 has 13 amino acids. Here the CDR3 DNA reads TGTGCCAGCAAGCCTTGGGACAGCTACGGGCAGTACTTC. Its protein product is CASKPWDSYGQYF.

Here the CDR3 reads CASRTSESGELFF. The CDR3, as DNA: TGTGCCAGCAGGACTAGCGAGAGCGGGGAGCTGTTTTTT. The chain is built from TRBV6-5 and TRBJ2-2; 8 bases align to TRBD2. The V gene end was trimmed by 6 bases and the J gene end by 7 bases; junction bases not matched to a gene: 4. CDR1 is MNHEY and CDR2 is SVGAGI in the germline V gene. CDR3 size: 13 residues.

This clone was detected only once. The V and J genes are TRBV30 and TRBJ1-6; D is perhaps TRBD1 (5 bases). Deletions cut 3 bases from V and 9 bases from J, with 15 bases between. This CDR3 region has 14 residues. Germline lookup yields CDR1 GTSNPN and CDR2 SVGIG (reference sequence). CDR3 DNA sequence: TGTGCCTGGAGGGATGATGCAGGGCCTTCACCCCTCCACTTT. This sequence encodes CAWRDDAGPSPLHF. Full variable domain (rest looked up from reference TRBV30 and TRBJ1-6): SQTIHQWPATLVQPVGSPLSLECTVEGTSNPNLYWYRQAAGRGLQLLFYSVGIGQISSEVPQNLSASRPQDRQFILSSKKLLLSDSGFYLCAWRDDAGPSPLHFGNGTRLTVT.

The CDR3 region has the DNA TGTGCCAGCAGTAAAGGGGTCGGGGGCGGCTTCCAAGAGACCCAGTACTTC. Translating gives CASSKGVGGGFQETQYF. The chain has TRBV6-1 and TRBJ2-5; D is possibly TRBD1 or TRBD2 (6 bases each). Between the trimmed V and J ends, which lost 5 bases and 1 base, there was a span of 20 bases. Germline values: CDR1 MNHNS, CDR2 SASEGT. The CDR3 has 17 amino acids.